The T cell receptor beta chain under discussion was sequenced for a study of shared clonotypes between healthy human individuals. The naive CD8 fraction comprised CD45RO-negative cells positively selected for CCR7 and excluded terminally differentiated effector memory CD45RA+ cells. Generated by immunoSEQ multiplex PCR, the TCRdb table keeps only in-frame clones and is missing some. The sample shows 1.5 million to 2.5 million clones, 85% to 95% of them seen only once. Germline V lookup: CDR1 MNHEY, CDR2 SVGAGI. Trimming stripped 0 bases from V and 3 bases from J, with 15 bases between. This CDR3 has 16 residues.

The sequenced sample was naive CD8+ T cells sorted from blood. The receptor was derived from a man aged 18 to 29 in good health. The V gene is TRBV6-5, the J gene TRBJ2-7; no clear D. The CDR3 DNA sequence: TGTGCCAGCAGTTACTCAGGGTTGGAAAGGGACTACGAGCAGTACTTC. The encoded protein is CASSYSGLERDYEQYF.